The 16 T cell receptor beta chains in this list originate from one sample, sequenced in a study of T-cell memory formation after mild COVID-19. One entry per CDR3 protein results from TCRdb running MiXCR on the 5' RACE reads. The profile shows about 130,000 distinct CDR3 sequences, roughly 15% of them singletons. Sequencing was carried out using PBMCs or a T cell subset sorted from them (not recorded which). Receptor source: an adult woman who had mild COVID-19 (a few samples of this study predate the infection). Cell type and time point are not known.

There are many counts of this clonotype. The rearrangement links TRBV7-8 to TRBJ2-7, with D perhaps matching TRBD1 or TRBD2 (7 bases each). Germline lookup yields CDR1 SGHVS and CDR2 FQNEAQ. V dropped 5 bases and J dropped 4 bases, with 15 bases sitting between them. This CDR3 has 14 amino acids. In nucleotides, the CDR3 is TGTGCCAGCAGCCCAGGGGGAGGGGGATACGAGCAGTACTTC. Translation: CASSPGGGGYEQYF.

This chain uses TRBV7-9 with TRBJ2-5; D remains ambiguous. This CDR3 contains 16 residues. V gave up 4 bases and J gave up 5 bases, with 20 bases separating them. CDR1 SEHNR and CDR2 FQNEAQ come from the germline V gene (reference sequence). CDR3 residues: CASSSPLSDRAETQYF. The CDR3 DNA is TGTGCCAGCAGCTCCCCACTATCGGACCGGGCGGAGACCCAGTACTTC.

The chain links TRBV20-1 to TRBJ2-7; D uncertain. The CDR3 is 12 residues long. With 0 bases removed from V and 3 bases from J, the gap between germline ends came to 6 bases. CDR1 DFQATT and CDR2 SNEGSKA come from the germline V gene (reference sequence). CDR3 region: CSARDTVYEQYF. Written as DNA, the CDR3 is TGCAGTGCTAGAGACACAGTCTACGAGCAGTACTTC.

This chain links TRBV6-5 with TRBJ2-2; 7 bases line up with TRBD1. Trimming at V came to 6 bases and at J to 0 bases, leaving 4 bases not matched to a gene. CDR3 length: 15 residues. Germline V gene sequence: CDR1 MNHEY, CDR2 SVGAGI. The CDR3 DNA is TGTGCCAGCAGCTACGACAGGGCGAACACCGGGGAGCTGTTTTTT. Translated: CASSYDRANTGELFF.

In its sample, this clonotype was seen a few times. V usage is TRBV12-3 or TRBV12-4 and J usage is TRBJ1-2; D gene unclear. This CDR3 is built from 11 residues. Trimming took off 4 bases at V and 8 bases at J, with 8 bases between the two ends. This CDR3 is CASSSGRGYTF. The CDR3, as DNA: TGTGCCAGCAGTTCCGGGAGGGGCTACACCTTC.

This clonotype was detected a few times. The chain has TRBV6-5 and TRBJ1-2; TRBD1 might be the D (5 bases). Between the trimmed V and J ends, which lost 5 bases and 4 bases, there was a span of 14 bases. Per the germline V gene, CDR1 is MNHEY and CDR2 is SVGAGI. There are 14 residues in the CDR3. Here the CDR3 DNA reads TGTGCCAGCAGTCCCCGGGAGGGGTGCTATGGCTACACCTTC. Protein sequence: CASSPREGCYGYTF.

V usage is TRBV7-2 and J usage is TRBJ2-2; D might be TRBD1 (6 bases). V dropped 3 bases and J dropped 6 bases, with 11 bases sitting between them. Germline assignment: CDR1 SGHTA and CDR2 FQGNSA. The CDR3 is made up of 14 amino acids. CDR3 residues: CASSFVSGAGELFF. CDR3 DNA sequence: TGTGCCAGCAGCTTCGTTTCAGGGGCCGGGGAGCTGTTTTTT.

The chain carries TRBV9 and TRBJ1-2, with D tentatively TRBD1 (6 bases). Germline values: CDR1 SGDLS, CDR2 YYNGEE. This CDR3 is 15 amino acids long. The V and J ends lost 2 bases and 6 bases respectively, with 17 bases between them. CDR3 sequence (DNA): TGTGCCAGCAGCGTGCTTCCCGGGGGCGCGGATGGCTACACCTTC. Translation gives CASSVLPGGADGYTF.

This clonotype has only a few counts. The chain links TRBV7-9 to TRBJ2-1, with D tentatively TRBD1 or TRBD2 (5 bases each). Germline-derived CDR1 and CDR2 are SEHNR and FQNEAQ (reference sequence). V lost 5 bases and J lost 5, with 10 bases in between. This CDR3 is 13 amino acids long. This chain's CDR3 is CASSPPGHNEQFF. The CDR3 nucleotides are TGTGCCAGCAGCCCCCCGGGACACAATGAGCAGTTCTTC.

This chain connects TRBV20-1 to TRBJ2-1; 12 positions agree with TRBD2. CDR1 DFQATT and CDR2 SNEGSKA come from the germline V gene (reference sequence). Losses at the gene ends were 4 bases for V and 0 bases for J; bases not matched to a gene: 13. The CDR3 contains 19 residues. The CDR3 DNA follows: TGCAGTGCTACCGGACTAGCGGGGCCTCGTACAAGCTCCTACAATGAGCAGTTCTTC. This encodes CSATGLAGPRTSSYNEQFF.

The chain uses TRBV4-2 and TRBJ1-6; 9 bases are shared with TRBD1. The CDR3 is made up of 15 amino acids. V shed 4 bases, J shed 9 bases, and the junction held 7 bases outside the gene matches. Per the germline V gene, CDR1 is LGHNA and CDR2 is YNFKEQ. DNA of the CDR3: TGTGCCAGCAGCCCAATACAGGGGGCTGGTTCACCCCTCCACTTT. Its translation is CASSPIQGAGSPLHF.

In its sample, this clonotype was seen a few times. The rearrangement joins TRBV7-9 to TRBJ2-1; possibly TRBD1 or TRBD2 for D (5 bases each). Germline V gene sequence: CDR1 SEHNR, CDR2 FQNEAQ (reference sequence). V shed 5 bases and J shed 12 bases, with 20 bases lying between them. The CDR3 consists of 14 residues. In DNA form, the CDR3 reads TGTGCCAGCAGCCAGTCGTCGGGGCGGCACACGCAGTTCTTC. Its translation is CASSQSSGRHTQFF.

V and J are TRBV7-9 and TRBJ2-7, with D perhaps TRBD2 (6 bases). Germline V lookup: CDR1 SEHNR, CDR2 FQNEAQ (reference sequence). V was pared by 6 bases and J by 5 bases, with 17 bases between. The CDR3 totals 14 residues. CDR3 sequence (DNA): TGTGCCAGCAGGGCGGGGACCCCAGGGAACGAGCAGTACTTC. Amino acids: CASRAGTPGNEQYF.

The chain uses TRBV7-2 and TRBJ2-6; no clear D gene. Germline lookup yields CDR1 SGHTA and CDR2 FQGNSA. This CDR3 has 18 amino acids. V shed 1 base and J shed 1 base, with 14 bases lying between them. CDR3 sequence (DNA): TGTGCCAGCAGCTTAGGTAGAGTCCAACGATCTGGGGCCAACGTCCTGACTTTC. This translates into CASSLGRVQRSGANVLTF.

The gene calls are TRBV7-3 and TRBJ2-2, with 7 bases that match TRBD2. With V trimmed by 5 bases and J by 1 base, 7 bases remained unmatched. The CDR3 extends over 16 amino acids. The V gene's germline CDR1 is SGHTA and CDR2 FQGTGA. Here the CDR3 DNA reads TGTGCCAGCAGCCCTGCGCCGGGGGGGAACACCGGGGAGCTGTTTTTT. This gives the protein CASSPAPGGNTGELFF.

This clonotype has only a few counts. The rearrangement links TRBV7-2 to TRBJ2-7; 8 bases are shared with TRBD2. The CDR3 consists of 15 residues. V lost 1 base and J lost 4; bases outside the gene matches: 6. The germline V gene encodes CDR1 SGHTA and CDR2 FQGNSA. CDR3 protein: CASSLGLAGGYEQYF. As DNA, the CDR3 is TGTGCCAGCAGCTTAGGGCTAGCGGGTGGGTACGAGCAGTACTTC.